The 16 T cell receptor beta chains given below trace back to one sample, sequenced in a study of shared clonotypes between healthy human individuals. The data were produced by immunoSEQ multiplex PCR, yet TCRdb's version contains in-frame clones alone and is incomplete. The sample lists about 460,000 clones, approximately 71% occurring once. What was sequenced was PBMCs. The receptors were sampled from a woman aged 35 to 49 in good health. Some clones in this sample may be carry-over from other donors' samples.

This clone was counted once. Given a far larger clone just one base away, this is likely a sequencing read error. V usage is TRBV2 and J usage is TRBJ1-5; D gene ambiguous. The CDR3 length is 14 residues. With 6 bases removed from V and 2 bases from J, the gap between germline ends came to 11 bases. Looked up from germline, CDR1 is SNHLY and CDR2 is FYNNEI. CDR3 sequence (DNA): TGTGCCAGCAGCTACGGATATGGCAATCAGCCCCAGCATTTT. Translation: CASSYGYGNQPQHF.

The chain is built from TRBV30 and TRBJ2-5; D may be TRBD1 or TRBD2 (5 bases each). The CDR3 has 14 amino acids. Germline loops: CDR1 GTSNPN, CDR2 SVGIG (reference sequence). V was cut by 4 bases and J by 3 bases, with 15 bases left in between. This CDR3 is CAWNFQGAKETQYF. CDR3 DNA sequence: TGTGCCTGGAATTTCCAGGGAGCAAAAGAGACCCAGTACTTC. Looking up the rest from reference TRBV30 and TRBJ2-5 gives the full variable domain: SQTIHQWPATLVQPVGSPLSLECTVEGTSNPNLYWYRQAAGRGLQLLFYSVGIGQISSEVPQNLSASRPQDRQFILSSKKLLLSDSGFYLCAWNFQGAKETQYFGPGTRLLVL.

The chain is built from TRBV5-4 and TRBJ2-5, with D possibly being TRBD1 (5 bases). This CDR3 has 13 residues. Per germline, CDR1 SGHNT and CDR2 YYREEE (reference sequence). Trimming removed 3 bases from V and 7 bases from J, with 13 bases in between. DNA for the CDR3: TGTGCCAGCAGCTACAGGAGCGCGGTGACCCAGTACTTC. Translated, it gives CASSYRSAVTQYF.

The table lists this clone with many counts. The chain employs TRBV5-8 and TRBJ1-5, with D perhaps TRBD1 (6 bases). Trimming cost V 4 bases and J 9 bases, with 23 bases left between them. Germline loops: CDR1 SGHTS, CDR2 YDEGEE. This CDR3 has 16 amino acids. The CDR3 loop is CASSNQRGRDSWPQHF. DNA for the CDR3: TGTGCCAGCAGCAACCAAAGGGGGAGGGACTCCTGGCCCCAGCATTTT.

This clone was seen just once. The V gene is TRBV6-5, the J gene TRBJ1-2; D is unresolved. The CDR3 covers 12 residues. Per the germline V gene, CDR1 is MNHEY and CDR2 is SVGAGI. V gave up 8 bases and J gave up 1 base, with 8 bases separating them. The CDR3 protein is CASGRLNYGYTF. CDR3 bases: TGTGCCAGCGGTAGACTTAACTATGGCTACACCTTC.

Points on this clone: With a far larger clone one base away, a read error is the likely cause. Here the CDR3 omits its conserved ending phenylalanine or tryptophan, so a read error is the likely source. This chain joins TRBV7-9 and TRBJ1-1, with 9 bases identical to TRBD1. Germline lookup yields CDR1 SEHNR and CDR2 FQNEAQ (reference sequence). CDR3 length equals 15 residues. The V and J ends lost 4 bases and 7 bases, in that order; junction bases with no gene match: 10. This CDR3 is CASSYDRDRVGEAFS. For the CDR3, the DNA is TGTGCCAGCAGCTATGACCGGGACAGGGTAGGTGAAGCTTTCTCT.

This clone turned up a few times. This chain uses TRBV15 with TRBJ1-5, with TRBD1 matching 8 bases. With 2 bases clipped from V and 2 bases from J, the junction kept 2 bases outside the gene matches. The CDR3 has 15 residues. The germline V gene encodes CDR1 LNHNV and CDR2 YYDKDF (reference sequence). The CDR3 spells CATSRMTGGNQPQHF. CDR3 in DNA: TGTGCCACCAGCAGAATGACAGGGGGCAATCAGCCCCAGCATTTT.

The chain recombines TRBV4-1 with TRBJ2-3, with D uncertain. The V end was cut by 7 bases, the J end by 6 bases, with 11 bases between. CDR3 length: 12 amino acids. Germline V gives CDR1 MGHRA, CDR2 YSYEKL. The DNA of the CDR3 is TGCGCCAGCATGGGCAGCAGGGATACGCAGTATTTT. This gives the protein CASMGSRDTQYF.

Comments on this clone: A far larger clone is one nucleotide away, so this likely arose from a read error. The CDR3 does not end in the conserved phenylalanine or tryptophan, so this is likely a read error. The rearrangement uses TRBV6-5 and TRBJ2-7; TRBD1 matches at 8 bases. The CDR3 has 13 residues. Per germline, CDR1 MNHEY and CDR2 SVGAGI. V shed 8 bases and J 6 bases; nucleotides not matched to a gene: 9. CDR3 sequence (DNA): TGTGCCAGCTTCGGGCAGGGGGCGTCCGAGCAGTACCTC. This encodes CASFGQGASEQYL.

This clone occurred a few times. The DNA for the CDR3 is TGTGCCAGCAGCTTAGCGATGAGCTATGGCTACACCTTC. Translated, it gives CASSLAMSYGYTF. V and J are TRBV7-9 and TRBJ1-2; D ambiguous. The V gene lost 0 bases and the J gene lost 4 bases, with 6 bases spanning the gap. Per the germline V gene, CDR1 is SEHNR and CDR2 is FQNEAQ (reference sequence). The CDR3 has 13 amino acids.

Concerning this clone itself: Other DNA variants within this sample encode the same CDR3. This chain uses TRBV29-1 with TRBJ1-5; 9 positions match TRBD1. The J segment lost 4 bases and the V segment lost 6 bases, leaving 4 bases of the junction unmatched. The germline gives CDR1 SQVTM, CDR2 ANQGSEA. The CDR3 loop spans 13 amino acids. DNA for the CDR3: TGCAGCGTAAGGACAGGGGTTAATCAGCCCCAGCATTTT. This translates into CSVRTGVNQPQHF.

Many counts were recorded for this clone. The sample has other DNA sequences that encode this CDR3 too. The gene calls are TRBV6-5 and TRBJ2-7; no clear D gene. The CDR3 contains 12 residues. The V end lost 0 bases, the J end lost 9 bases, and 9 bases lay between the germline ends. Germline V CDR1 and CDR2: MNHEY, SVGAGI. This CDR3 is CASSYSTGPQYF. DNA for the CDR3: TGTGCCAGCAGTTACTCGACGGGTCCGCAGTACTTC.

This chain links TRBV10-3 with TRBJ2-1, with 10 bases that match TRBD2. The V segment lost 10 bases and the J segment 5 bases; nucleotides outside the gene matches: 8. CDR3 size: 14 residues. CDR1 is ENHRY, CDR2 SYGVKD, per germline. The CDR3 spells CATTPSGRDNEQFF. CDR3 nucleotides: TGTGCCACGACCCCCAGCGGGAGGGACAATGAGCAGTTCTTC.

V usage is TRBV7-2 and J usage is TRBJ1-2, with D possibly TRBD1 on 6 matching bases. CDR1 is SGHTA, CDR2 FQGNSA, per germline. This CDR3 contains 13 residues. The ends were cut back, 6 bases at V and 5 bases at J, with 13 bases in the middle. Written as DNA, the CDR3 is TGTGCCAGCAGACCTACAGGGAGGTATGGCTACACCTTC. It translates to CASRPTGRYGYTF.

The chain links TRBV5-1 to TRBJ2-7; either TRBD1 or TRBD2 may supply D (6 bases each). CDR1 SGHRS and CDR2 YFSETQ come from the germline V gene. The CDR3 covers 14 residues. V lost 4 bases, J lost 3 bases, and 14 bases lay in between. CDR3 protein: CASSNRGRSYEQYF. The CDR3 region has the DNA TGCGCCAGCAGCAACCGGGGGCGAAGCTACGAGCAGTACTTC.

This chain links TRBV27 with TRBJ2-1, with 7 nucleotides matching TRBD2. V shed 7 bases, J shed 6 bases, and the junction held 6 bases outside the gene matches. This CDR3 is 13 amino acids long. Germline CDR1 and CDR2: MNHEY and SMNVEV (reference sequence). CDR3 sequence reads: CASTLGLLNEQFF. CDR3 DNA: TGTGCCAGCACCCTGGGACTACTCAATGAGCAGTTCTTC.